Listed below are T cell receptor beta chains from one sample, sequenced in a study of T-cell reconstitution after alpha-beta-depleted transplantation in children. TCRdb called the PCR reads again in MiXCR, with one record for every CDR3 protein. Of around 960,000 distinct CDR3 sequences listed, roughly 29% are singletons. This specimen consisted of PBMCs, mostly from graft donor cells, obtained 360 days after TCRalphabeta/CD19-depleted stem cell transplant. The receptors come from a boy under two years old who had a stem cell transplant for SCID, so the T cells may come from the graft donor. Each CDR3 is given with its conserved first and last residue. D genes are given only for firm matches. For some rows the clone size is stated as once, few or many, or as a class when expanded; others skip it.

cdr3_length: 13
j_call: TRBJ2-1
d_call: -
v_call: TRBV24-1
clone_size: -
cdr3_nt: TGTGCCACCAGTGATTTGACAGTCAATGAGCAGTTCTTC
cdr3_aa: CATSDLTVNEQFF

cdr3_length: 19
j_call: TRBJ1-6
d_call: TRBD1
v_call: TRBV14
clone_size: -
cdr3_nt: TGTGCCAGCAGCCGGGGACAGGCCGTCTTCAGCTCCTATAATTCACCCCTCCACTTT
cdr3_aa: CASSRGQAVFSSYNSPLHF

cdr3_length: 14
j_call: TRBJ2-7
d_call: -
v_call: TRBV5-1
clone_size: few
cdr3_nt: TGCGCCCGGGAGGGGGCGCCGCGGGGTCGGGAGCAGTACTTC
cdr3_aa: CAREGAPRGREQYF

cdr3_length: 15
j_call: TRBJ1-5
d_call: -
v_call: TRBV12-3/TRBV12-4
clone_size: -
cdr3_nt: TGTGCCAGCAGTTTTGACAGTCTTGGCAATCAGCCCCAGCATTTT
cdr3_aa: CASSFDSLGNQPQHF

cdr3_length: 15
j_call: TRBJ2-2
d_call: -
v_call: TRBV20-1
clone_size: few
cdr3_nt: TGCAGTGCTAGAGAGACGGGGGCCCCGGCCGGGGAGCTGTTTTTT
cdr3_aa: CSARETGAPAGELFF

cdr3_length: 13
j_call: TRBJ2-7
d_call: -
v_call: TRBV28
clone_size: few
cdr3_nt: TGTGCCAGCAGCCCGACGTCCCGCTACGAGCAGTACTTC
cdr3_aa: CASSPTSRYEQYF

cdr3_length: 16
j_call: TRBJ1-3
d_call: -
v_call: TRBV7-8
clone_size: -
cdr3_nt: TGTGCCAGCAGCCCTGGGGGCCAGTGGATTGGAAACACCATATATTTT
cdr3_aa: CASSPGGQWIGNTIYF

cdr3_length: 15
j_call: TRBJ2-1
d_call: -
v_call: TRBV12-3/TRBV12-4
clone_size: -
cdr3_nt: TGTGCCAGCAGGTCCACCAAACTCTCCTACAATGAGCAGTTCTTC
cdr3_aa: CASRSTKLSYNEQFF

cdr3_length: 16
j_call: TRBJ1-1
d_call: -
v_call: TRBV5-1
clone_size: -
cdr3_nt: TGCGCCAGCAGCTTGGCCGGGGGGAGCATGAACACTGAAGCTTTCTTT
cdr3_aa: CASSLAGGSMNTEAFF

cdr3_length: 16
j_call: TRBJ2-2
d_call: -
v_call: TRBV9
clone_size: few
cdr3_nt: TGTGCCAGCAGCGTAGGTTGGGGGACGAACACCGGGGAGCTGTTTTTT
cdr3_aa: CASSVGWGTNTGELFF

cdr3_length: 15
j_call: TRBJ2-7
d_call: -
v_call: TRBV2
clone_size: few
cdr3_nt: TGTGCCAGCATGAGAGAGAGGGGCCTTAAATACGAGCAGTACTTC
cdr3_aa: CASMRERGLKYEQYF

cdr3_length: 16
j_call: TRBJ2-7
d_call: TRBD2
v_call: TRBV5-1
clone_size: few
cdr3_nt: TGCGCCAGCAGCTTGGCATTCGGGGAGGGACTAAGGACGCAGTACTTC
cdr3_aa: CASSLAFGEGLRTQYF

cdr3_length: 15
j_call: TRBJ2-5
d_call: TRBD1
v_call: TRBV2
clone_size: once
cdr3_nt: TGTGCCAGCAGTGATTACAGGGGGCGCATAGAGACCCAGTACTTC
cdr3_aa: CASSDYRGRIETQYF

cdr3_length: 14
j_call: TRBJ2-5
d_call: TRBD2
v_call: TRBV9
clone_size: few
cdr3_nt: TGTGCCAGCAGCACCCTAGCGGGGGAAGAGACCCAGTACTTC
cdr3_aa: CASSTLAGEETQYF

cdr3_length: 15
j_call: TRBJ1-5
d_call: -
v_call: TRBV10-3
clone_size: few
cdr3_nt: TGTGCCATCAGTGAGGGACACTATAGCAATCAGCCCCAGCATTTT
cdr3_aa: CAISEGHYSNQPQHF

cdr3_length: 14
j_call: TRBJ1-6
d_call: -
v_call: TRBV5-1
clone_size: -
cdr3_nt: TGCGCCAGCAGCTTGGCACTGTCAAATTCACCCCTCCACTTT
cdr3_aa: CASSLALSNSPLHF

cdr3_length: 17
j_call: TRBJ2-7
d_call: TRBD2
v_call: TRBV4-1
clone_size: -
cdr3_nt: TGCGCCAGCAGCCCGGGCAAGCAGCGGGGAAGCTCCTACGAGCAGTACTTC
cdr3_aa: CASSPGKQRGSSYEQYF

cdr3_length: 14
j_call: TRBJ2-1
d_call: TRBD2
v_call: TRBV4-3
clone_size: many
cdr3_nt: TGCGCCAGCAGCCAAGACAGGCAGCGGGGGAAGCAGTTCTTC
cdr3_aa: CASSQDRQRGKQFF

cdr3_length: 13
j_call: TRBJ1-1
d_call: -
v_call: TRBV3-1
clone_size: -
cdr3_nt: TGTGCCAGCAGCCATGGGGCGAACACTGAAGCTTTCTTT
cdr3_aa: CASSHGANTEAFF

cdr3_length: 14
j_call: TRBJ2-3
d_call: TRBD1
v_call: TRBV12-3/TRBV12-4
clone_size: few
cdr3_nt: TGTGCCAGCAGACGGACAGGGATGGCAGATACGCAGTATTTT
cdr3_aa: CASRRTGMADTQYF

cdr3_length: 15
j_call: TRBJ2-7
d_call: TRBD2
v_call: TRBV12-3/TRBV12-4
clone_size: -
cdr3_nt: TGTGCCAGCAGTTTAAGGACAGCGGGGGCCTACGAGCAGTACTTC
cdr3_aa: CASSLRTAGAYEQYF

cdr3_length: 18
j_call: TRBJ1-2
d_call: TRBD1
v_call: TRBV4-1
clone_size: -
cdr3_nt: TGCGCCAGCAGCCAAGAAGGGGGCTGGGGACTTACTAACTATGGCTACACCTTC
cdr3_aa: CASSQEGGWGLTNYGYTF

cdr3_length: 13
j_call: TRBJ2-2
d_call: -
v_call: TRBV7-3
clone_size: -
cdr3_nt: TGTGCCAGCAGCTTAAGGGCGAGCGGGGAGCTGTTTTTT
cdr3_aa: CASSLRASGELFF

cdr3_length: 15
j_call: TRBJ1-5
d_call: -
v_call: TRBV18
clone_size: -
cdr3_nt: TGTGCCAGCTCACGGTCCGGGACATACAATCAGCCCCAGCATTTT
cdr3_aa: CASSRSGTYNQPQHF

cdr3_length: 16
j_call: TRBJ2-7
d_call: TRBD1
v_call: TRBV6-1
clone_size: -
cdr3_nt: TGTGCCAGCAGTCTAGTAGGGGAGACAGGGTCCTACGAGCAGTACTTC
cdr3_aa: CASSLVGETGSYEQYF

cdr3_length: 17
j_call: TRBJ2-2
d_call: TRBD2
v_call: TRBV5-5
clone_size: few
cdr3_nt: TGTGCCAGCAGCTTAATTAGCGGGGGGACGAACACCGGGGAGCTGTTTTTT
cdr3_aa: CASSLISGGTNTGELFF

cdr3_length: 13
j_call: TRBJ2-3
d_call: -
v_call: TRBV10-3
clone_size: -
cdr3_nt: TGTGCCATCAGTGAAGTGGGGACAGATACGCAGTATTTT
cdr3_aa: CAISEVGTDTQYF

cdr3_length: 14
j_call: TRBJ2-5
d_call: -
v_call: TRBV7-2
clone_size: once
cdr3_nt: TGTGCCAGCAGCTTACGCAGGGATCAAGAGACCCAGTACTTC
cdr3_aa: CASSLRRDQETQYF

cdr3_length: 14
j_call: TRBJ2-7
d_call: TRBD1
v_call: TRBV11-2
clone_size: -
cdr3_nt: TGTGCCAGCAGCTCATGGACAGGGAGATACGAGCAGTACTTC
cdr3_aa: CASSSWTGRYEQYF

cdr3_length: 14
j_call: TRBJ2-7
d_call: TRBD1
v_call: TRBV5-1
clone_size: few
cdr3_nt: TGCGCCAGCAGCCGAAAGGACAGGGGCTACGAGCAGTACTTC
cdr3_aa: CASSRKDRGYEQYF

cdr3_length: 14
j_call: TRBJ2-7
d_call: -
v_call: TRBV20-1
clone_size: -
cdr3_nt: TGCAGTGCTGCACTTCCGACAGCTCCTCGCGAGCAGTACTTC
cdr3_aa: CSAALPTAPREQYF

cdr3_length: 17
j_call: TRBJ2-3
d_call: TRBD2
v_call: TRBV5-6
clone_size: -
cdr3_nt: TGTGCCAGCAGCCGCTGGAGGACTAGCTGGTCCGCAGATACGCAGTATTTT
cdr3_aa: CASSRWRTSWSADTQYF

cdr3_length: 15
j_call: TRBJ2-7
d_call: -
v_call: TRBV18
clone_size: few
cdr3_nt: TGTGCCAGCTCACCGCCGAGACGAGGAACCTACGAGCAGTACTTC
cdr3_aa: CASSPPRRGTYEQYF

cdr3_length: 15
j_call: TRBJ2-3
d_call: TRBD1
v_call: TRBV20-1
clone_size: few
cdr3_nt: TGCAGTGCTGGCGGACAGGACCGATTCACAGATACGCAGTATTTT
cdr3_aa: CSAGGQDRFTDTQYF

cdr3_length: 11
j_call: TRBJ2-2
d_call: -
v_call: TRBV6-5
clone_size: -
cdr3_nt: TGTGCCACTCAAAGGAGCGGGGAGCTGTTTTTT
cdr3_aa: CATQRSGELFF

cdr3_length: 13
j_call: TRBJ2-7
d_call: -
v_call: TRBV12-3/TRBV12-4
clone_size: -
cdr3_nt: TGTGCCAGCAGTTATATGCGGGGCGACGAGCAGTACTTC
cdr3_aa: CASSYMRGDEQYF

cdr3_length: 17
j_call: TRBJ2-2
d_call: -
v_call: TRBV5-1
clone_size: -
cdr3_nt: TGCGCCAGCAGCCTACTCACCGGGACCCCTGGGGCCGGGGAGCTGTTTTTT
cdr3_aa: CASSLLTGTPGAGELFF

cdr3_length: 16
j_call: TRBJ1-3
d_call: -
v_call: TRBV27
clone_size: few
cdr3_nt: TGTGCCAGCTATCCTCCCGGGGGATCCTCTGGAAACACCATATATTTT
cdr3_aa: CASYPPGGSSGNTIYF

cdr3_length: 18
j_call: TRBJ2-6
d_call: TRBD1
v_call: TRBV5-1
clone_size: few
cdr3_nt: TGCGCCAGCAGCAGAACCGGACAGGACAGCTCTGGGGCCAACGTCCTGACTTTC
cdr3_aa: CASSRTGQDSSGANVLTF

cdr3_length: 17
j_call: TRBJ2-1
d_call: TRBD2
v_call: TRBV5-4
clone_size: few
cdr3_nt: TGTGCCAGCAGCCACACTAGCGGGGGGATCCCCTACAATGAGCAGTTCTTC
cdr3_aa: CASSHTSGGIPYNEQFF

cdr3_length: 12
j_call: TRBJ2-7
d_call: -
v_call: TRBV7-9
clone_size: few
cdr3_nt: TGTGCCAGCAGCTCCTCAGGGGTGGAGCAGTACTTC
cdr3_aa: CASSSSGVEQYF

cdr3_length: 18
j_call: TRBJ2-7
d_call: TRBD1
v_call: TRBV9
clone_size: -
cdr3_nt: TGTGCCAGCAGCGTAGCTCCATTTAGGGGACAGTCTTCCTACGAGCAGTACTTC
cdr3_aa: CASSVAPFRGQSSYEQYF

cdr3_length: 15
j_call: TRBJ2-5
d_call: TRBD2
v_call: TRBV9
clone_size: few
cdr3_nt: TGTGCCAGCAGCGTCTCCCAGGCTGGGGGGGGAGCCCAGTACTTC
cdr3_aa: CASSVSQAGGGAQYF

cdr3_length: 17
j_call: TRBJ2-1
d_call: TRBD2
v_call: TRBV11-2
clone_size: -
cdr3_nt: TGTGCCAGCAGCTTAGCCCGACTAGCGGGGGGCTCCGATGAGCAGTTCTTC
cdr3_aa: CASSLARLAGGSDEQFF

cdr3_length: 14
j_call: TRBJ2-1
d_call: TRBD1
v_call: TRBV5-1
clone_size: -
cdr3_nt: TGCGCCAGCAGCCCTGGGGCAGGGGGAAATGAGCAGTTCTTC
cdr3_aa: CASSPGAGGNEQFF